This T cell receptor (beta chain) was identified during a study of radiation and T cells in renal cell carcinoma. This sample's time point: blood 4 weeks post-SBRT, at nephrectomy. This sample's treatment: 15 Gy SBRT to primary tumor, nephrectomy 4 weeks later. Nephrectomy followed 15 Gy stereotactic body radiation by 4 weeks. After SBRT, blood was collected at 2 and 4 weeks, plus baseline. Study observations and caveats: Top tumor clonotypes rose in blood 2 weeks post-radiation, then contracted.

The CDR3 loop spans 16 amino acids. V lost 0 bases and J 2 bases, leaving 12 bases between the germline ends. Per germline, CDR1 SGHNT and CDR2 YYREEE (reference sequence). Using immunoSEQ multiplex PCR, the repertoire was profiled, and TCRdb retains in-frame clones only, with some absent. The sample contains roughly 58,000 clones, approximately 80% of which appear only once. A word on this clone: What it binds is not known.

The sequences come from blood, collected from a patient whose treatment included radiotherapy and nephrectomy. The receptor's source is a man aged 60 to 75 with renal cell carcinoma. V is TRBV5-4 and J is TRBJ1-3; D perhaps matches TRBD1 (5 bases). The CDR3 coding sequence is TGTGCCAGCAGCTTGGAACCAGGGCGGGCTGGAAACACCATATATTTT. Translated, it gives CASSLEPGRAGNTIYF.